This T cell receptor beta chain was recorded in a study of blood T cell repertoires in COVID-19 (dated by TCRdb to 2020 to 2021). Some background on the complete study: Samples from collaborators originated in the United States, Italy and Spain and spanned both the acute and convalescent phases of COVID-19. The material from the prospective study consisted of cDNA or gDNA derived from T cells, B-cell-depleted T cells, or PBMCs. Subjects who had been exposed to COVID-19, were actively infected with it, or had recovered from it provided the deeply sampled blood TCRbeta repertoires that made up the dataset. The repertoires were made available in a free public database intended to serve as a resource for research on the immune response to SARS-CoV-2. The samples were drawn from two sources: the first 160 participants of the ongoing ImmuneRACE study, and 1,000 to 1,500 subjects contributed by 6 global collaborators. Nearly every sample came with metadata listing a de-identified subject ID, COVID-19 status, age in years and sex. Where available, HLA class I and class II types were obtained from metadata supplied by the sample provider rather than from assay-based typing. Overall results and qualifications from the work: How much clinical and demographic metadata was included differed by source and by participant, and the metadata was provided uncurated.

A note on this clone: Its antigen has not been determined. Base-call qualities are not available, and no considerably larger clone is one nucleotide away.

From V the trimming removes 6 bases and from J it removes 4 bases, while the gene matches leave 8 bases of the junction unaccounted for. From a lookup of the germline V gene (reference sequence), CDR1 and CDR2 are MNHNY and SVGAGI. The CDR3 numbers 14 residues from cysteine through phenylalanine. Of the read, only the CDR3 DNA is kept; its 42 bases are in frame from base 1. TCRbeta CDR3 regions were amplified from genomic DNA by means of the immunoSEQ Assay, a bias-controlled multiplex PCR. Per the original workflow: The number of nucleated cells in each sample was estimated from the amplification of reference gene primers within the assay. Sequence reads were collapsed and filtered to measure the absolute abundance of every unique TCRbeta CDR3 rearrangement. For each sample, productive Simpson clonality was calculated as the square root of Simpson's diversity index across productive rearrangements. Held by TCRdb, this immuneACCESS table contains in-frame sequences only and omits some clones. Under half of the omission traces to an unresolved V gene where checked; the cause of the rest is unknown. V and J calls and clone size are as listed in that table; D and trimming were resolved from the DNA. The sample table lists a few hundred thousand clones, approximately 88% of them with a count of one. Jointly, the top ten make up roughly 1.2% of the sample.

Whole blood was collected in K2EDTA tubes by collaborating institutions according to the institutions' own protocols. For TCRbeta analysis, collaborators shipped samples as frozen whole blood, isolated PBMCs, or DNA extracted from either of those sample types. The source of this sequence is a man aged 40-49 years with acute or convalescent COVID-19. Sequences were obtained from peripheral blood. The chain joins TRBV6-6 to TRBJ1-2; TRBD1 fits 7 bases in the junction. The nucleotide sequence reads TGTGCCAGCAGACCCCCGGGACAGATCTATGGCTACACCTTC. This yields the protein CASRPPGQIYGYTF.